One sample yielded the 26 T cell receptor beta chains listed below, sequenced in a study of shared clonotypes between healthy human individuals. TCRdb's copy holds only in-frame clones and misses some; the assay was immunoSEQ multiplex PCR. The data contain millions of clones, about 95% of them singletons. CD45RO-negative CD8 cells positively selected for CCR7 made up the naive population, which excluded terminally differentiated effector memory CD45RA+ cells. Input material: naive CD8+ T cells sorted from blood. Receptors were obtained from a man aged 18-30 years in good health.

The chain employs TRBV20-1 and TRBJ1-1; D gene unclear. V lost 4 bases, J lost 8 bases, and 11 bases lay in between. Germline CDR1 reads DFQATT; CDR2 reads SNEGSKA (reference sequence). The CDR3 spans 11 residues. The CDR3 DNA reads as TGCAGTGCTATATCCCCGTCCGAAGCTTTCTTT. Translated: CSAISPSEAFF.

The chain couples TRBV6-1 to TRBJ2-2, with no clear D. V was trimmed by 3 bases and J by 4 bases, leaving 6 bases between them. This CDR3 spans 13 amino acids. Germline V gives CDR1 MNHNS, CDR2 SASEGT. The CDR3 region is CASSDLGTGELFF. CDR3 DNA: TGTGCCAGCAGTGATTTGGGCACCGGGGAGCTGTTTTTT.

V and J are TRBV10-3 and TRBJ2-5; perhaps D is TRBD1 or TRBD2 (6 bases each). This CDR3 contains 14 residues. The germline V gene encodes CDR1 ENHRY and CDR2 SYGVKD. V dropped 10 bases and J dropped 5 bases, with 20 bases sitting between them. The chain's CDR3 is CATGSGEVEETQYF. CDR3 nucleotides: TGTGCCACCGGATCAGGGGAGGTAGAGGAGACCCAGTACTTC.

The table lists this clone with a count of one. This chain joins TRBV2 and TRBJ1-2, with D maybe TRBD1 (5 bases). V shed 3 bases and J shed 8 bases, with 13 bases lying between them. Germline values: CDR1 SNHLY, CDR2 FYNNEI. This CDR3 has 13 amino acids. The CDR3 region is CASSEAGFKGYTF. The CDR3 bases are TGTGCCAGCAGTGAGGCAGGGTTTAAAGGCTACACCTTC.

The chain combines TRBV28 with TRBJ2-7; TRBD1 might be the D (6 bases). The CDR3 consists of 15 residues. Trimming cost V 4 bases and J 0 bases, with 13 bases left between them. Germline V gene sequence: CDR1 MDHEN, CDR2 SYDVKM. CDR3 sequence reads: CASSSPGTNSYEQYF. The CDR3 DNA reads TGTGCCAGCAGTTCCCCCGGGACAAACTCCTACGAGCAGTACTTC.

In nucleotides, the CDR3 is TGTGCCAGCAGCGGAACCGAGGGGCTATGGCAGTTCTTC. Its translation is CASSGTEGLWQFF. V usage is TRBV28 and J usage is TRBJ2-1, with D perhaps TRBD1 or TRBD2 (5 bases each). The CDR3 spans 13 residues. V lost 6 bases to trimming and J lost 12 bases, with 18 bases between them. Germline V gene lookup returns CDR1 MDHEN and CDR2 SYDVKM.

CDR3 sequence (DNA): TGTGCCAGCGGACAGGGAGATCAGCCCCAGCATTTT. This translates into CASGQGDQPQHF. The chain uses TRBV2 and TRBJ1-5, with 8 bases aligning to TRBD1. Germline values: CDR1 SNHLY, CDR2 FYNNEI. V dropped 8 bases and J dropped 5; count of bases not matched to a gene: 2. The CDR3 is made up of 12 amino acids.

The CDR3 here is CASSLYPSTDTQYF. DNA for the CDR3: TGTGCCAGCAGCTTATACCCTTCCACAGATACGCAGTATTTT. This chain connects TRBV9 to TRBJ2-3; D is unresolved. The germline V and J ends were trimmed by 4 bases and 2 bases, with 11 bases remaining between them. The CDR3 runs 14 residues. Per germline, CDR1 SGDLS and CDR2 YYNGEE.

This clone was picked up one time. The chain combines TRBV10-3 with TRBJ2-5, with D perhaps assigned TRBD1 or TRBD2 (6 bases each). The end of the DNA fits TRBJ2-7 better, so the J call may be wrong. Looked up from germline, CDR1 is ENHRY and CDR2 is SYGVKD. The CDR3 totals 15 residues. CDR3 nucleotides: TGTGCCATCAGTTGGGACATCGGAGGGGTGTACGAGCAGTACTTC. Its translation is CAISWDIGGVYEQYF.

The chain recombines TRBV18 with TRBJ2-3; 10 bases fit TRBD2. The CDR3 consists of 16 residues. The V and J ends lost 3 bases and 4 bases, in that order; junction bases with no gene match: 7. Germline V gene lookup returns CDR1 KGHSH and CDR2 LQKENI. The CDR3 DNA reads TGTGCCAGCTCACCTGCCAGCGGGAGGGCCCCAGATACGCAGTATTTT. This gives the protein CASSPASGRAPDTQYF.

The chain combines TRBV28 with TRBJ1-1, with D possibly matching TRBD1 (5 bases). The CDR3 contains 13 residues. The V and J ends lost 2 bases and 11 bases respectively, with 15 bases between them. CDR1 is MDHEN, CDR2 SYDVKM, per germline. CDR3: CASSLAGLEGAFF. CDR3 DNA sequence: TGTGCCAGCAGTTTAGCGGGGCTTGAGGGGGCTTTCTTT.

This chain uses TRBV5-4 with TRBJ1-1; weak D call: TRBD1 (6 bases). CDR1 is SGHNT and CDR2 is YYREEE in the germline V gene (reference sequence). V lost 4 bases to trimming and J lost 5 bases, with 18 bases between them. The CDR3 has 15 amino acids. CDR3 coding DNA: TGTGCCAGCAGCCTCTGGGGGGCCTGGGCGACTGAAGCTTTCTTT. Translating gives CASSLWGAWATEAFF.

The J gene is TRBJ1-3, the V gene TRBV6-1; no firm D call. The CDR3 has 16 residues. The V end lost 1 base, the J end lost 0 bases, and 10 bases lay between the germline ends. From germline, CDR1 is MNHNS and CDR2 SASEGT. The CDR3 DNA reads as TGTGCCAGCAGTGAAGTTGGGTTGAGCTCTGGAAACACCATATATTTT. It yields the protein CASSEVGLSSGNTIYF.

Comments on this clone: At one boundary the junction diverges from the germline segment, which might be a read error. The identical CDR3 is also encoded by other nucleotide sequences in the sample. The rearrangement links TRBV28 to TRBJ1-5; D not resolved. Germline lookup yields CDR1 MDHEN and CDR2 SYDVKM. The CDR3 consists of 12 residues. The CDR3 is CASSLVGQPQHF. CDR3 nucleotide sequence: TGCGCCAGCAGTTTAGTTGGACAGCCCCAGCATTTT.

Of note for this clone: Other DNA variants within this sample encode the same CDR3. In nucleotides, the CDR3 is TGTGCCAGTAGTAGCGGGACAGCCTACGAGCAGTACTTC. Translation gives CASSSGTAYEQYF. The chain couples TRBV19 to TRBJ2-7; a weak D match, TRBD1 (7 bases). The CDR3 is 13 residues long. The germline V gene has CDR1 LNHDA and CDR2 SQIVND (reference sequence). V gave up 4 bases and J gave up 2 bases, with 9 bases separating them.

V usage is TRBV27 and J usage is TRBJ2-5; 9 positions match TRBD1. V dropped 8 bases and J dropped 0; count of bases not matched to a gene: 1. CDR1 and CDR2 (germline): MNHEY, SMNVEV (reference sequence). The CDR3 runs to 13 residues. The CDR3 region has the DNA TGTGCCAGCCGGGACAGGGACCAAGAGACCCAGTACTTC. Its protein product is CASRDRDQETQYF.

This chain links TRBV4-1 with TRBJ1-6; D remains ambiguous. V was trimmed by 1 base and J by 10 bases, leaving 8 bases between them. The CDR3 sequence is 13 residues long. CDR1 MGHRA and CDR2 YSYEKL come from the germline V gene. The CDR3 sequence is CASSQGPVSPLHF. CDR3 in DNA: TGCGCCAGCAGCCAAGGCCCGGTATCACCCCTCCACTTT.

V usage is TRBV28 and J usage is TRBJ2-1; the match to TRBD1 covers 7 bases. Unmatched junction bases numbered 1, after V lost 4 bases and J lost 1 base. The CDR3 is 14 amino acids. The germline CDR1 and CDR2 sequences are MDHEN and SYDVKM. CDR3 sequence: CASSSTGSYNEQFF. The CDR3 DNA sequence: TGTGCCAGCAGTTCGACAGGGTCCTACAATGAGCAGTTCTTC.

The gene calls are TRBV28 and TRBJ2-3; D might be TRBD1 or TRBD2, each matching 5 bases. V was cut by 9 bases and J by 5 bases, with 21 bases left in between. From germline, CDR1 is MDHEN and CDR2 SYDVKM. The CDR3 length is 15 residues. CDR3 nucleotides: TGTGCCAGTGCGCCCGGGCAGGGACCCCTAGATACGCAGTATTTT. Protein: CASAPGQGPLDTQYF.

This sequence joins TRBV5-6 and TRBJ2-7; D may be TRBD2 (5 bases). Trimming removed 1 base from V and 3 bases from J, with 11 bases in between. CDR3 length equals 14 residues. Germline loops: CDR1 SGHDT, CDR2 YYEEEE. Written as DNA, the CDR3 is TGTGCCAGCAGCTTGACGGGGTCCCACTACGAGCAGTACTTC. The encoded protein is CASSLTGSHYEQYF. The variable domain in full, completed from reference TRBV5-6 and TRBJ2-7, reads DAGVTQSPTHLIKTRGQQVTLRCSPKSGHDTVSWYQQALGQGPQFIFQYYEEEERQRGNFPDRFSGHQFPNYSSELNVNALLLGDSALYLCASSLTGSHYEQYFGPGTRLTVT.

This clone was seen once. This chain links TRBV7-9 with TRBJ2-3; 14 nucleotides align to TRBD2. V gave up 0 bases and J gave up 4 bases; unmatched junction bases: 3. This CDR3 is built from 17 residues. The germline gives CDR1 SEHNR, CDR2 FQNEAQ (reference sequence). Here the CDR3 reads CASSLAPGLAGADTQYF. The CDR3 region has the DNA TGTGCCAGCAGCTTAGCGCCGGGACTAGCGGGGGCAGATACGCAGTATTTT.

Regarding this clone: This sample also contains other DNA sequences that code for the same CDR3. The genes are TRBV9 and TRBJ2-5; possibly TRBD2 for D (6 bases). Trimming cost V 0 bases and J 2 bases, with 8 bases left between them. Germline V CDR1 and CDR2: SGDLS, YYNGEE. This CDR3 comprises 14 residues. The CDR3 DNA reads as TGTGCCAGCAGCGTAGCGGGGGTTCAAGAGACCCAGTACTTC. Translating it yields CASSVAGVQETQYF. Complete variable domain (other parts from reference TRBV9 and TRBJ2-5): DSGVTQTPKHLITATGQRVTLRCSPRSGDLSVYWYQQSLDQGLQFLIQYYNGEERAKGNILERFSAQQFPDLHSELNLSSLELGDSALYFCASSVAGVQETQYFGPGTRLLVL.

Of note for this clone: Its ends do not fully match the called genes, so a read error is possible. The V and J genes are TRBV7-7 and TRBJ2-2; 9 bases map to TRBD1. This CDR3 is 16 amino acids long. Germline V gives CDR1 SSHAT, CDR2 FNYEAQ (reference sequence). In nucleotides, the CDR3 is TGTGCTAGCAGCGAGGGACAGGGAGCAGGGTCCGGGGAGCTGTTTTTT. Amino acid sequence: CASSEGQGAGSGELFF.

On this clone itself: This sample also contains other DNA sequences that code for the same CDR3. V gene TRBV9 combines with J gene TRBJ1-2; D gene unclear. This CDR3 spans 12 amino acids. The ends were cut back, 0 bases at V and 6 bases at J, with 6 bases in the middle. CDR1 is SGDLS and CDR2 is YYNGEE in the germline V gene. The CDR3: CASSVDGNGYTF. The CDR3 DNA follows: TGTGCCAGCAGCGTAGACGGAAATGGCTACACCTTC.

The V call is TRBV7-9, the J call TRBJ1-1; 7 bases map to TRBD1. Germline assignment: CDR1 SEHNR and CDR2 FQNEAQ (reference sequence). Trimming removed 5 bases from V and 3 bases from J; junction bases left unmatched: 9. The CDR3 covers 15 residues. CDR3: CASSPWEGAHTEAFF. The DNA of the CDR3 is TGTGCCAGCAGCCCCTGGGAGGGGGCCCACACTGAAGCTTTCTTT. Supplemented by reference TRBV7-9 and TRBJ1-1, the full variable domain reads DTGVSQNPRHKITKRGQNVTFRCDPISEHNRLYWYRQTLGQGPEFLTYFQNEAQLEKSRLLSDRFSAERPKGSFSTLEIQRTEQGDSAMYLCASSPWEGAHTEAFFGQGTRLTVV.

The chain's CDR3 is CASSGGQGNGYTF. DNA for the CDR3: TGTGCCAGCAGCGGTGGACAGGGGAATGGCTACACCTTC. This chain links TRBV11-2 with TRBJ1-2, with 9 bases that match TRBD1. This CDR3 spans 13 amino acids. J was trimmed by 6 bases and V by 5 bases; bases with no gene match: 4. Germline V gene lookup returns CDR1 SGHAT and CDR2 FQNNGV.